Listed below are T cell receptor beta chains from one sample, sequenced in a study of technical replicates of blood from a few donors. The table came from immunoSEQ multiplex PCR; TCRdb's copy has only in-frame clones and leaves some out. The repertoire holds about 62,000 clones, with 95% to 98% as singletons. The specimen was T cells isolated from PBMCs. The receptors shown here come from a human donor in good health. CDR3s include the opening cysteine and the closing phenylalanine or tryptophan. D genes are given only for firm matches. Expanded clones get a size class; other rows say once, few or many, or leave the size out.

J	V	D	size	DNA	CDR3
TRBJ1-6	TRBV5-1	NA	NA	TGCGCCAGCAGCCCGAGCGGCGGGACCGATAATTCACCCCTCCACTTT	CASSPSGGTDNSPLHF
TRBJ1-1	TRBV6-1	NA	NA	TGTGCCAGCAGCGCCTTACTCACTGAAGCTTTCTTT	CASSALLTEAFF
TRBJ2-7	TRBV27	NA	NA	TGTGCCAGCAGTTCCCCACTAAACTACGAGCAGTACTTC	CASSSPLNYEQYF
TRBJ1-4	TRBV12-5	NA	NA	TGTGCTAGTGGACCCGGACAGACAACTAATGAAAAACTGTTTTTT	CASGPGQTTNEKLFF
TRBJ2-7	TRBV7-9	TRBD1	NA	TGTGCCAGCAGCGGTTCCGGACAGGGGATTTCCTACGAGCAGTACTTC	CASSGSGQGISYEQYF
TRBJ1-2	TRBV29-1	TRBD1	NA	TGCAGCGGTAGGGACAGGGGGGATGGCTACACCTTC	CSGRDRGDGYTF
TRBJ2-7	TRBV7-9	TRBD1	NA	TGTGCCAGCAGCCACCGGGACAGGCGGGGCGAGCAGTACTTC	CASSHRDRRGEQYF
TRBJ1-1	TRBV5-1	TRBD1	NA	TGCGCCAGCAGCCCTGGGGACAGGGAGGGGGCTGAAGCTTTCTTT	CASSPGDREGAEAFF
TRBJ2-1	TRBV6-5	TRBD2	NA	TGTGCCAGCAGTTACGAGGCTAGCGGGAGTGGGGAGCAGTTCTTC	CASSYEASGSGEQFF
TRBJ2-7	TRBV5-1	TRBD1	NA	TGCGCCAGCAGCTTGGGCGGGACAGGGGGCTACGAGCAGTACTTC	CASSLGGTGGYEQYF
TRBJ1-1	TRBV27	TRBD1	NA	TGTGCCAGCAGGGAAACAGGGGGTAGCACTGAAGCTTTCTTT	CASRETGGSTEAFF
TRBJ1-4	TRBV25-1	NA	NA	TGTGCCAGCAGTTCCCAGACAGAAAAACTGTTTTTT	CASSSQTEKLFF
TRBJ2-7	TRBV11-3	NA	NA	TGTGCCAGCAGCGTCTCAGGGAACGAGCAGTACTTC	CASSVSGNEQYF
TRBJ2-1	TRBV2	TRBD2	NA	TGTGCCAGCAGTAGACTAGCGGGAGCGCGGAATGAGCAGTTCTTC	CASSRLAGARNEQFF
TRBJ2-3	TRBV15	NA	NA	TGTGCCACCAGCAGAGATCCCTACAGGGACGAGACAGATACGCAGTATTTT	CATSRDPYRDETDTQYF
TRBJ2-2	TRBV6-6	NA	NA	TGTGCCAGCTCGAGGGACACCTACACCGGGGAGCTGTTTTTT	CASSRDTYTGELFF
TRBJ2-7	TRBV9	TRBD2	once	TGTGCCAGCAGCGTTGATGTACTAGCGGACTACGAGCAGTACTTC	CASSVDVLADYEQYF
TRBJ1-3	TRBV2	NA	NA	TGTGCCAGCAGATCAAGCGGGACGGATAATTTT	CASRSSGTDNF
TRBJ1-2	TRBV6-5	NA	NA	TGTGCCAGCAAATCAAATGACTATGGCTACACCTTC	CASKSNDYGYTF
TRBJ2-7	TRBV27	NA	NA	TGTGCCAGCAGTTCTCGGGCCACCGGGGAGACGTACGAGCAGTACTTC	CASSSRATGETYEQYF
TRBJ2-3	TRBV27	NA	NA	TGTGCCAGCTCGAGGCGGAGGGACACAGATACGCAGTATTTT	CASSRRRDTDTQYF
TRBJ1-1	TRBV18	TRBD1	NA	TGTGCCAGCTCACCATCGACAGGGATAGTGGCTGAAGCTTTCTTT	CASSPSTGIVAEAFF
TRBJ2-3	TRBV4-1	NA	NA	TGCGCCAGCAGCCAAGCCCCCACTAGCAGTAGCACAGATACGCAGTATTTT	CASSQAPTSSSTDTQYF
TRBJ2-7	TRBV5-1	NA	NA	TGCGCCAGCAGCTTGGTGGCCCCCTACGAGCAGTACTTC	CASSLVAPYEQYF
TRBJ2-7	TRBV11-3	TRBD2	once	TGTGCCAGCAGCTTAGCCGGCGGGAGCTCCTACGAGCAGTACTTC	CASSLAGGSSYEQYF
TRBJ1-2	TRBV19	TRBD1	NA	TGTGCCAGTACCTCGGTCCGAGGGGGCGTGAACTATGGCTACACCTTC	CASTSVRGGVNYGYTF
TRBJ1-1	TRBV9	TRBD1	NA	TGTGCCAGCAGCGTTAGGACAGGGCTGAACACTGAAGCTTTCTTT	CASSVRTGLNTEAFF
TRBJ1-6	TRBV5-1	NA	NA	TGCGCCAGCAGCTTGTCAGAGGTCGCCTTAAATTCACCCCTCCACTTT	CASSLSEVALNSPLHF
TRBJ2-1	TRBV6-5	NA	NA	TGTGCCAGCAGTTACGGGGCAGGGAACAATGAGCAGTTCTTC	CASSYGAGNNEQFF
TRBJ1-1	TRBV19	NA	NA	TGTGCCAGTAAGAAGCTGAACACTGAAGCTTTCTTT	CASKKLNTEAFF
TRBJ2-1	TRBV4-2	NA	NA	TGTGCCAGCAGCCAGGAGCCCAGCTCCTACAATGAGCAGTTCTTC	CASSQEPSSYNEQFF
TRBJ2-1	TRBV9	NA	NA	TGTGCCAGCAGTATGTTGAATGAGCAGTTCTTC	CASSMLNEQFF
TRBJ1-1	TRBV6-5	TRBD1	NA	TGTGCCAGCAGTCTGACAGGGAAAAACACTGAAGCTTTCTTT	CASSLTGKNTEAFF
TRBJ2-7	TRBV4-2	TRBD1	NA	TGTGCCAGCAGCTCCGGGACAGGGGATCTAGGGCAGTACTTC	CASSSGTGDLGQYF
TRBJ2-5	TRBV15	TRBD1	NA	TGTGCCACCAGCAGCCTTGGCGACAGGGCAGAAGAGACCCAGTACTTC	CATSSLGDRAEETQYF
TRBJ1-5	TRBV10-1	TRBD1	once	TGCGCCAGCAGTGCAGGGGGCGAGGGCAATCAGCCCCAGCATTTT	CASSAGGEGNQPQHF
TRBJ2-1	TRBV19	NA	NA	TGTGCCAGTAGTAAGCGGACAGCTACTAAAAATGAGCAGTTCTTC	CASSKRTATKNEQFF
TRBJ1-1	TRBV5-8	NA	NA	TGTGCCAGCAGCCGAGGGCAGGTGAACACTGAAGCTTTCTTT	CASSRGQVNTEAFF
TRBJ1-1	TRBV28	NA	once	TGTGCCAGCAGCAAATACAAGAACACTGAAGCTTTCTTT	CASSKYKNTEAFF
TRBJ1-1	TRBV6-5	NA	NA	TGTGCCAGCAGTTACTCGGACAACCAGAACACTGAAGCTTTCTTT	CASSYSDNQNTEAFF
TRBJ1-2	TRBV7-9	TRBD1	once	TGTGCCAGCAGCTTCCCGACAGGGGTGAACTATGGCTACACCTTC	CASSFPTGVNYGYTF
TRBJ2-5	TRBV19	NA	NA	TGTGCCAGTAGTAAGACCGTCGGGGAAGAGACCCAGTACTTC	CASSKTVGEETQYF
TRBJ1-1	TRBV6-5	NA	NA	TGTGCCAGCAGTTACTCCTCTCCGGCTGAAGCTTTCTTT	CASSYSSPAEAFF
TRBJ2-1	TRBV11-1	TRBD2	NA	TGTGCCAGCAGCCCGGGACTAGCGGGAAGGAATGAGCAGTTCTTC	CASSPGLAGRNEQFF
TRBJ1-6	TRBV5-8	NA	NA	TGTGCCAGCAGCCCTTCCCCCGGTTGGAGGGGCTCACCCCTCCACTTT	CASSPSPGWRGSPLHF
TRBJ1-1	TRBV11-3	NA	NA	TGTGCCAGCAGCTCCAACATAGCCACTGAAGCTTTCTTT	CASSSNIATEAFF
TRBJ1-1	TRBV11-2	TRBD1	NA	TGTGCCAGCAGCCTGGCGACAGGGCGTACTGAAGCTTTCTTT	CASSLATGRTEAFF
TRBJ2-7	TRBV6-5	TRBD1	NA	TGTGCCAGCCGTAGGACAGGACGCGGCGAGCAGTACTTC	CASRRTGRGEQYF